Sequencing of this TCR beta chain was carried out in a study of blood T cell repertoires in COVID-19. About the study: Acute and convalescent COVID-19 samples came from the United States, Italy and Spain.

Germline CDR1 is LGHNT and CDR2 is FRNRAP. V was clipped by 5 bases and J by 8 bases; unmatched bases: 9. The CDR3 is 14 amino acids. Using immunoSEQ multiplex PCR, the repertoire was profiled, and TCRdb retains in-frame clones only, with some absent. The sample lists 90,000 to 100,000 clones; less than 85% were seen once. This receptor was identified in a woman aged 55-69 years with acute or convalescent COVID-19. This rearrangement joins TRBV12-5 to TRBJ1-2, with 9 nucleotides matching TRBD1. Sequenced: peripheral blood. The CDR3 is CASGATGGSFGYTF. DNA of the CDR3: TGTGCTAGTGGTGCGACAGGGGGATCGTTCGGCTACACCTTC. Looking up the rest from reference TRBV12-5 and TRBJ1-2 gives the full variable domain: DARVTQTPRHKVTEMGQEVTMRCQPILGHNTVFWYRQTMMQGLELLAYFRNRAPLDDSGMPKDRFSAEMPDATLATLKIQPSEPRDSAVYFCASGATGGSFGYTFGSGTRLTVV.